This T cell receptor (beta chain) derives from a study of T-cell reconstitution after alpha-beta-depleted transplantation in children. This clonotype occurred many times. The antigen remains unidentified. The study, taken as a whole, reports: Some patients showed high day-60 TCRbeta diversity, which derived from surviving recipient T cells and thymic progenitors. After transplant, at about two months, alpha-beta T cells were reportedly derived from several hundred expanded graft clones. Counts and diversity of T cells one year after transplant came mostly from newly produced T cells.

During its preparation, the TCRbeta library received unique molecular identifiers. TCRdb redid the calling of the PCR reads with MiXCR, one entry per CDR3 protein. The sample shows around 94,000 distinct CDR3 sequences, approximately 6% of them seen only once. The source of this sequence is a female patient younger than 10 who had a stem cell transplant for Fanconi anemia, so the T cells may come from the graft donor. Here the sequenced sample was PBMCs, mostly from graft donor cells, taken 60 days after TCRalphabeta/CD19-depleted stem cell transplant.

The CDR3 nucleotides are TGTGCCAGTGGGACCACAGATACGCAGTATTTT. It translates to CASGTTDTQYF. V usage is TRBV2 and J usage is TRBJ2-3, with D possibly called TRBD1 or TRBD2 (5 bases each). Germline CDR1 SNHLY, CDR2 FYNNEI. V lost 9 bases and J lost 2, with 6 bases in between. CDR3 size: 11 residues.